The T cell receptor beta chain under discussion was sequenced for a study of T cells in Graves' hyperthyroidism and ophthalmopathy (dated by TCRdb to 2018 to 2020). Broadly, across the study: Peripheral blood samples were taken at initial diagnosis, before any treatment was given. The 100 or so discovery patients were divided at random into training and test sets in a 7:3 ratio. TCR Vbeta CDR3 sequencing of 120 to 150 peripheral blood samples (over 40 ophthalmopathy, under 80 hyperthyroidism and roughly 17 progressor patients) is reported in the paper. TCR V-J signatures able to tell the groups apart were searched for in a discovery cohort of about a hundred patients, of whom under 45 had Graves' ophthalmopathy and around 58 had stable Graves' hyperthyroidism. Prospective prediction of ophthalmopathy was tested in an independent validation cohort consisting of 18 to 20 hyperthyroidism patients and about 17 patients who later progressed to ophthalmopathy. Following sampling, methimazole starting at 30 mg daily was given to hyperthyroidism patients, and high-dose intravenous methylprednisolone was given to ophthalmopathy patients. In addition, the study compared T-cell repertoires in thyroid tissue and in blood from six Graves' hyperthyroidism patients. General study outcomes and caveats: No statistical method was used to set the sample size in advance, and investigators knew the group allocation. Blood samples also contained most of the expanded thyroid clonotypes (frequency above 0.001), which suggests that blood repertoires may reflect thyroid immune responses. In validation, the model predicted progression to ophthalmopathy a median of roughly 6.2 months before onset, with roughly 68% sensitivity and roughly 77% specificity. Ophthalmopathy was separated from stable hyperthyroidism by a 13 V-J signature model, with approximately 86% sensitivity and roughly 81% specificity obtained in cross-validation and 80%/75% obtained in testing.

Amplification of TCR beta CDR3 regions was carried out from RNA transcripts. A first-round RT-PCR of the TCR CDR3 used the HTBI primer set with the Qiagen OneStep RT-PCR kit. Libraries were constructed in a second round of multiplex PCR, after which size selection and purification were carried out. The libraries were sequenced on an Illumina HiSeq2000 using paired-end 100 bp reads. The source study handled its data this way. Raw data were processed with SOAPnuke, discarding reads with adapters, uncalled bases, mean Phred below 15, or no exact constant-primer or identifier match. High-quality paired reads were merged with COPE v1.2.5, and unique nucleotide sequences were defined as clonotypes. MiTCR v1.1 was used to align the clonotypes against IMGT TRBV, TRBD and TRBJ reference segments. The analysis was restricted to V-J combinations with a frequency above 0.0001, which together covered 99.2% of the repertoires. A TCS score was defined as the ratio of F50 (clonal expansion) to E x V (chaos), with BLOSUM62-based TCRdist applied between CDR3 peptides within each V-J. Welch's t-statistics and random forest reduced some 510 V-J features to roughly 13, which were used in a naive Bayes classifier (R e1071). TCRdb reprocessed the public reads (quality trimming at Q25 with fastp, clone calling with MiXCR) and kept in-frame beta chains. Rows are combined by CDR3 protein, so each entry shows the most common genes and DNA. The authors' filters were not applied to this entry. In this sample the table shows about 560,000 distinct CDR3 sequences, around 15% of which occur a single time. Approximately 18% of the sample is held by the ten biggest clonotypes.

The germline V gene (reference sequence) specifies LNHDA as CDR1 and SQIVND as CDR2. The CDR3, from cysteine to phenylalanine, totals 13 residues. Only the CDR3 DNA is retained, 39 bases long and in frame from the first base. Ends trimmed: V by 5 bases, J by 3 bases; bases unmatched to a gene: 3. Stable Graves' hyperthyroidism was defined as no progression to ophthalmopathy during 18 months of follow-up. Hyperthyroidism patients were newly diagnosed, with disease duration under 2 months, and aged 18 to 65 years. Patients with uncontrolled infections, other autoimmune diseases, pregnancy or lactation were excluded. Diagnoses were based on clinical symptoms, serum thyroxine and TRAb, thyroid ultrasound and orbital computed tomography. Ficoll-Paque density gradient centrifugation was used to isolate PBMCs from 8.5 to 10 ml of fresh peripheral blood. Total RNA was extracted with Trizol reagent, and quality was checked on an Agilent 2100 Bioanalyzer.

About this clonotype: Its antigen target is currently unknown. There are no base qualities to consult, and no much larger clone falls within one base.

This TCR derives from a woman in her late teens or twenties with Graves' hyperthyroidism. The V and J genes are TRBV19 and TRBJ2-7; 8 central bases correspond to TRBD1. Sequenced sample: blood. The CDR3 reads CASSAGQVYEQYF. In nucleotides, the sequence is TGTGCCAGTAGTGCGGGACAGGTCTACGAGCAGTACTTC.